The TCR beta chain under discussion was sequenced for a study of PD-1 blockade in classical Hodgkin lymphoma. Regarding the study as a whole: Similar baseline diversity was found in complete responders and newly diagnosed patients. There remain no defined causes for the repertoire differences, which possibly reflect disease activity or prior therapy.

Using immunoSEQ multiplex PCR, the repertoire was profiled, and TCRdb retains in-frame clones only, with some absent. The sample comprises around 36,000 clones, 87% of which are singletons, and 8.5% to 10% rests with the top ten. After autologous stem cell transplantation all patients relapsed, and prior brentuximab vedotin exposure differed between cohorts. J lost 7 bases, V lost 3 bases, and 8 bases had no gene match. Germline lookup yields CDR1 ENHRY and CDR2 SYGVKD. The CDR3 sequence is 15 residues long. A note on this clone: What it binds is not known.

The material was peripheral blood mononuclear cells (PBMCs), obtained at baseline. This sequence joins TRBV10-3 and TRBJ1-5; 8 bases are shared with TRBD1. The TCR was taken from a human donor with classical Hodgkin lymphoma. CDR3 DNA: TGTGCCATCAGTGACCCCGACAGGGGCGCGCAGCCCCAGCATTTT. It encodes CAISDPDRGAQPQHF.